One sample yielded the 29 T cell receptor beta chains listed below, sequenced in a study of T-cell reconstitution after alpha-beta-depleted transplantation in children. Preparation of the TCRbeta library was carried out with unique molecular identifiers. MiXCR was run by TCRdb on the PCR reads, yielding one entry per CDR3 protein. The sample has 200,000 to 300,000 distinct CDR3 sequences, around 25% seen once. Sequencing was performed on PBMCs, mostly from graft donor cells, taken 360 days after TCRalphabeta/CD19-depleted stem cell transplant. These receptors originate from a female patient between 2 and 15 years old who had a stem cell transplant for congenital amegakaryocytic thrombocytopenia, so the T cells may come from the graft donor.

This clonotype was picked up a small number of times. This rearrangement joins TRBV10-3 to TRBJ2-2, with D possibly being TRBD1 (6 bases). From germline, CDR1 is ENHRY and CDR2 SYGVKD. V lost 7 bases, J lost 4 bases, and 19 bases lay in between. The CDR3 covers 16 residues. CDR3 amino acids: CAINPSRVGGTGELFF. The CDR3, as DNA: TGTGCCATCAATCCTTCCCGGGTAGGGGGCACCGGGGAGCTGTTTTTT.

There are a few counts of this clonotype. V usage is TRBV28 and J usage is TRBJ2-1; 10 bases fit TRBD2. Germline trimming cut 6 bases from V and 8 bases from J; bases unmatched to any gene: 19. Germline V gives CDR1 MDHEN, CDR2 SYDVKM. There are 18 residues in the CDR3. As DNA, the CDR3 is TGTGCCAGCAGCTCCCAAACTAGCGGGATCCCGAGTGGCGATGAGCAGTTCTTC. This encodes CASSSQTSGIPSGDEQFF.

The chain couples TRBV7-3 to TRBJ2-1; TRBD2 might be the D (5 bases). Looked up from germline, CDR1 is SGHTA and CDR2 is FQGTGA. Deletions cut 1 base from V and 3 bases from J, with 10 bases between. The CDR3 sequence is 15 residues long. CDR3 DNA: TGTGCCAGCAGCTTAAGATCGGGGTTCTACAATGAGCAGTTCTTC. It specifies CASSLRSGFYNEQFF. The whole variable domain, remainder taken from reference TRBV7-3 and TRBJ2-1, is GAGVSQTPSNKVTEKGKYVELRCDPISGHTALYWYRQSLGQGPEFLIYFQGTGAADDSGLPNDRFFAVRPEGSVSTLKIQRTERGDSAVYLCASSLRSGFYNEQFFGPGTRLTVL.

The chain is built from TRBV6-1 and TRBJ1-4; TRBD1 aligns across 9 bases. This CDR3 is 16 amino acids long. The V and J ends lost 6 bases and 7 bases, in that order; junction bases with no gene match: 12. Germline CDR1 MNHNS, CDR2 SASEGT. The CDR3 DNA reads as TGTGCCAGCAGCCCGGGACAGGGTACCGTCGGTGAAAAACTGTTTTTT. It specifies CASSPGQGTVGEKLFF.

The table lists this clonotype with many counts. This sequence joins TRBV20-1 and TRBJ2-1, with a weak D call TRBD2 (6 bases). The CDR3 loop spans 14 amino acids. CDR1 is DFQATT, CDR2 SNEGSKA, per germline (reference sequence). V was trimmed by 5 bases and J by 0 bases, leaving 11 bases between them. The CDR3 protein is CSADSGSSYNEQFF. In DNA form, the CDR3 reads TGCAGTGCTGATAGCGGAAGCTCCTACAATGAGCAGTTCTTC.

V is TRBV5-1 and J is TRBJ1-6; the D is unclear. Trimming removed 0 bases from V and 8 bases from J, with 12 bases in between. The germline CDR1 and CDR2 sequences are SGHRS and YFSETQ. The CDR3 is 15 residues long. The CDR3: CASSLASVRYSPLHF. In nucleotides, the CDR3 is TGCGCCAGCAGCTTGGCGTCGGTGAGATATTCACCCCTCCACTTT.

The chain links TRBV2 to TRBJ1-4; 7 positions match TRBD1. Germline V gene lookup returns CDR1 SNHLY and CDR2 FYNNEI. The CDR3 is 13 residues long. The V and J ends lost 8 bases and 8 bases, in that order; junction bases with no gene match: 8. In DNA form, the CDR3 reads TGTGCCAGCGCCGGGACAGTCGGGGAAAAACTGTTTTTT. Translating gives CASAGTVGEKLFF.

This chain joins TRBV6-2 or TRBV6-3 and TRBJ1-2; D is perhaps TRBD1 (5 bases). The germline gives CDR1 MNHEY, CDR2 SVGEGT. This CDR3 is built from 12 residues. V lost 5 bases, J lost 6 bases, and 10 bases lay in between. CDR3 region: CASSRHRNGYTF. The CDR3 DNA follows: TGTGCCAGCAGTCGCCACAGGAATGGCTACACCTTC.

The chain carries TRBV20-1 and TRBJ2-3; D remains ambiguous. Trimming left V 3 bases short and J 8 bases short, with 15 bases between. The CDR3 consists of 13 residues. The germline V gene encodes CDR1 DFQATT and CDR2 SNEGSKA (reference sequence). The DNA for the CDR3 is TGCAGTGCTAGCATCATTTCACTGGGTACGCAGTATTTT. It specifies CSASIISLGTQYF.

The V call is TRBV4-1, the J call TRBJ2-2; 10 positions agree with TRBD1. Germline CDR1 and CDR2: MGHRA and YSYEKL. This CDR3 spans 16 amino acids. V lost 0 bases to trimming and J lost 8 bases; unmatched junction nucleotides: 6. CDR3 region: CASSQEGTGVLGELFF. The CDR3 bases are TGCGCCAGCAGCCAAGAAGGGACAGGGGTTTTAGGGGAGCTGTTTTTT.

This clonotype came up a few times. This rearrangement joins TRBV11-2 to TRBJ2-5; 9 bases match TRBD1. Germline lookup yields CDR1 SGHAT and CDR2 FQNNGV. V shed 8 bases and J 3 bases; nucleotides not matched to a gene: 4. The CDR3 loop spans 13 amino acids. For the CDR3, the DNA is TGTGCCAGCGGACAGGGGATAGAAGAGACCCAGTACTTC. It specifies CASGQGIEETQYF.

A few counts support this clonotype. The chain is built from TRBV27 and TRBJ2-1; D not resolved. CDR1 is MNHEY, CDR2 SMNVEV, per germline (reference sequence). The V end was cut by 5 bases, the J end by 1 base, with 12 bases between. The CDR3 runs to 15 residues. CDR3 region: CASSPIGPSYNEQFF. DNA of the CDR3: TGTGCCAGCAGTCCGATAGGACCATCCTACAATGAGCAGTTCTTC.

The rearrangement joins TRBV28 to TRBJ2-5; D possibly corresponds to TRBD2 (6 bases). The CDR3 spans 14 residues. Trimming took off 7 bases at V and 0 bases at J, with 12 bases between the two ends. Germline lookup yields CDR1 MDHEN and CDR2 SYDVKM. CDR3 in amino acids: CASTTRQYQETQYF. The CDR3 DNA reads TGTGCCAGCACGACTAGACAGTACCAAGAGACCCAGTACTTC.

The chain joins TRBV3-1 to TRBJ1-6; TRBD1 might be the D (5 bases). V gave up 6 bases and J gave up 1 base, with 22 bases separating them. Looked up from germline, CDR1 is LGHDT and CDR2 is YNNKEL (reference sequence). The CDR3 extends over 19 amino acids. This CDR3 is CASSPRPMGLRSYNSPLHF. The CDR3, as DNA: TGTGCCAGCAGTCCACGACCAATGGGGCTAAGATCCTATAATTCACCCCTCCACTTT.

V is TRBV29-1 and J is TRBJ2-4, with D perhaps TRBD1 (6 bases). V gave up 6 bases and J gave up 2 bases, with 11 bases separating them. CDR3 length equals 13 residues. Germline-derived CDR1 and CDR2 are SQVTM and ANQGSEA. The CDR3 protein is CSVARDTKNIQYF. The CDR3 nucleotides read TGCAGCGTGGCCCGGGACACCAAAAACATTCAGTACTTC.

V gene TRBV28 combines with J gene TRBJ1-1; weak D call: TRBD1 (5 bases). The CDR3 length is 13 residues. With 10 bases removed from V and 4 bases from J, the gap between germline ends came to 16 bases. CDR1 and CDR2 (germline): MDHEN, SYDVKM. The DNA for the CDR3 is TGTGCCATTCTTGTTGGGGGGGGCACTGAAGCTTTCTTT. Translated: CAILVGGGTEAFF.

The genes are TRBV14 and TRBJ2-5; 8 bases are shared with TRBD1. J lost 5 bases, V lost 0 bases, and 11 bases had no gene match. The germline V gene has CDR1 SGHDN and CDR2 FVKESK. CDR3 length: 17 amino acids. The CDR3 protein is CASSQDWTGPRGETQYF. In DNA form, the CDR3 reads TGTGCCAGCAGCCAAGATTGGACAGGGCCCCGCGGGGAGACCCAGTACTTC.

This clonotype has at least ten counts. V gene TRBV24-1 combines with J gene TRBJ2-3, with no clear D. Germline CDR1 KGHDR, CDR2 SFDVKD. The CDR3 spans 15 residues. Trimming took off 3 bases at V and 5 bases at J, with 14 bases between the two ends. The CDR3 nucleotides are TGTGCCACCAGTGATGCCATTGGGGAACAAGATACGCAGTATTTT. It specifies CATSDAIGEQDTQYF.

The chain employs TRBV18 and TRBJ2-3; D gene uncertain. This CDR3 comprises 17 residues. Germline loops: CDR1 KGHSH, CDR2 LQKENI. Deletions cut 2 bases from V and 2 bases from J, with 17 bases between. The CDR3 coding sequence is TGTGCCAGCTCACCATCAGGTTGGGTCGCCCTCACAGATACGCAGTATTTT. Protein product: CASSPSGWVALTDTQYF.

The chain joins TRBV3-1 to TRBJ2-7; possibly TRBD1 or TRBD2 for D (5 bases each). Between the trimmed V and J ends, which lost 5 bases and 3 bases, there was a span of 14 bases. CDR1 is LGHDT and CDR2 is YNNKEL in the germline V gene (reference sequence). The CDR3 loop spans 14 amino acids. The CDR3: CASSKRDVSYEQYF. The CDR3 region has the DNA TGTGCCAGCAGCAAGAGGGACGTAAGCTACGAGCAGTACTTC.

This chain connects TRBV7-9 to TRBJ1-1; 7 bases are a match to TRBD1. From germline, CDR1 is SEHNR and CDR2 FQNEAQ (reference sequence). J lost 1 base, V lost 1 base, and 9 bases had no gene match. The CDR3 loop spans 17 amino acids. CDR3 in amino acids: CASSLVGTDWANTEAFF. The CDR3 DNA reads TGTGCCAGCAGCTTAGTGGGGACAGACTGGGCGAACACTGAAGCTTTCTTT.

The V call is TRBV27, the J call TRBJ2-7; tentative D call: TRBD1 (6 bases). The germline V gene has CDR1 MNHEY and CDR2 SMNVEV (reference sequence). The V end was cut by 5 bases, the J end by 3 bases, with 20 bases between. The CDR3 loop spans 16 amino acids. CDR3 nucleotides: TGTGCCAGCAGTCTCTACGCCGGGACACCTATCTACGAGCAGTACTTC. Amino acids: CASSLYAGTPIYEQYF.

This clonotype has ten or more counts. The chain employs TRBV14 and TRBJ2-1; 10 bases map to TRBD2. Germline lookup yields CDR1 SGHDN and CDR2 FVKESK. This CDR3 is built from 14 residues. After removal of 4 bases from V and 8 bases from J, the junction contained 5 bases not matched to a gene. The chain's CDR3 is CASSRGSGRHEQFF. The CDR3 DNA sequence: TGTGCCAGCAGCCGGGGTAGCGGGAGGCATGAGCAGTTCTTC.

The chain couples TRBV28 to TRBJ2-3; 11 nucleotides match TRBD2. CDR3 length: 16 residues. J was trimmed by 4 bases and V by 4 bases; bases with no gene match: 7. The V gene's germline CDR1 is MDHEN and CDR2 SYDVKM. The chain's CDR3 is CASSYHQLAGADTQYF. The CDR3 coding sequence is TGTGCCAGCAGTTACCACCAACTAGCGGGAGCAGATACGCAGTATTTT. Looking up the rest from reference TRBV28 and TRBJ2-3 gives the full variable domain: DVKVTQSSRYLVKRTGEKVFLECVQDMDHENMFWYRQDPGLGLRLIYFSYDVKMKEKGDIPEGYSVSREKKERFSLILESASTNQTSMYLCASSYHQLAGADTQYFGPGTRLTVL.

The chain is built from TRBV18 and TRBJ2-1, with no clear D. The V end lost 3 bases, the J end lost 13 bases, and 10 bases lay between the germline ends. Germline V CDR1 and CDR2: KGHSH, LQKENI. The CDR3 is 11 residues long. The CDR3 nucleotides are TGTGCCAGCTCACCGTTATACCTACAGTTCTTC. As protein: CASSPLYLQFF.

Note on this clonotype: The junction departs from germline at one end; a sequencing error may be responsible. The chain is built from TRBV24-1 and TRBJ2-4; 8 bases align to TRBD1. The CDR3 loop spans 16 amino acids. In germline, CDR1 is KGHDR, CDR2 SFDVKD. This chain's CDR3 is CATSDPRTTGENTQYF. For the CDR3, the DNA is TGTGCCACCAGTGATCCTCGGACGACAGGGGAAAACACTCAGTACTTC.

This clonotype appeared a few times. The chain's CDR3 is CASSPDRGSSYNEQFF. As DNA, the CDR3 is TGTGCCAGCAGTCCAGACAGGGGGAGCTCCTACAATGAGCAGTTCTTC. The chain has TRBV27 and TRBJ2-1; TRBD1 matches at 9 bases. CDR1 and CDR2 from the germline V gene are MNHEY and SMNVEV (reference sequence). This CDR3 contains 16 residues. V gave up 5 bases and J gave up 0 bases; unmatched junction bases: 5.

This clonotype showed up just a few times. The rearrangement links TRBV12-3 or TRBV12-4 to TRBJ1-4, with 7 bases matching TRBD1. Trimming took 5 bases from V and 13 from J; bases not matched to a gene: 4. The CDR3 is 11 residues long. Here the CDR3 DNA reads TGTGCCAGCAGTGTGACAGGGAGACTGTTTTTT. Translated, it gives CASSVTGRLFF.

This clonotype was counted between two and nine times. V usage is TRBV18 and J usage is TRBJ1-1; D not resolved. Between the trimmed V and J ends, which lost 4 bases and 2 bases, there was a span of 5 bases. This CDR3 region has 12 residues. Germline V gene data show CDR1 as KGHSH and CDR2 as LQKENI. As DNA, the CDR3 is TGTGCCAGCTCACTCATAAACACTGAAGCTTTCTTT. Protein sequence: CASSLINTEAFF. The full variable domain, rest sourced from reference TRBV18 and TRBJ1-1, is NAGVMQNPRHLVRRRGQEARLRCSPMKGHSHVYWYRQLPEEGLKFMVYLQKENIIDESGMPKERFSAEFPKEGPSILRIQQVVRGDSAAYFCASSLINTEAFFGQGTRLTVV.